Listed below are T cell receptor beta chains from one sample, sequenced in a study of blood T cell repertoires in COVID-19. Assay: immunoSEQ multiplex PCR; the TCRdb copy retains only in-frame clones and omits some. The table shows about 100,000 clones, with more than 70% occurring only once. Source material: peripheral blood. These receptors originate from a human donor in a cohort sampled during active COVID-19. The CDR3 runs from the conserved cysteine through the conserved F or W. The D gene is left open where the match is weak. The size of a clone is reported for some rows only, either as once, few or many, or as a class for expanded clones.

TRBJ2-5	TRBD1	16	once	TRBV19	CASSIGGTGYKETQYF	TGTGCCAGTAGTATAGGGGGGACAGGGTACAAAGAGACCCAGTACTTC
TRBJ1-1	NA	14	NA	TRBV27	CASSSRRVNTEAFF	TGTGCCAGCAGTTCGCGGCGGGTGAACACTGAAGCTTTCTTT
TRBJ1-1	NA	15	NA	TRBV15	CATSTGLQGGTEAFF	TGTGCCACCAGCACTGGGTTACAGGGTGGCACTGAAGCTTTCTTT
TRBJ2-5	NA	13	NA	TRBV19	CASSRQGKETQYF	TGTGCCAGTAGTAGGCAGGGGAAAGAGACCCAGTACTTC
TRBJ1-5	NA	13	once	TRBV11-2	CASSRDINQPQHF	TGTGCCAGCAGCAGGGACATAAATCAGCCCCAGCATTTT
TRBJ1-6	NA	16	once	TRBV7-8	CASSLRGSSYNSPLHF	TGTGCCAGCAGCTTACGGGGAAGCTCCTATAATTCACCCCTCCACTTT
TRBJ2-2	NA	15	NA	TRBV6-2/TRBV6-3	CASSYYQSHTGELFF	TGTGCCAGCAGTTACTATCAGTCTCACACCGGGGAGCTGTTTTTT
TRBJ1-2	TRBD1	14	NA	TRBV5-1	CASRGGQLTDGYTF	TGCGCCAGCAGGGGGGGACAGCTGACGGATGGCTACACCTTC
TRBJ1-1	NA	15	few	TRBV29-1	CSVVKSPGLNTEAFF	TGCAGCGTTGTAAAGTCGCCGGGTTTGAACACTGAAGCTTTCTTT
TRBJ2-7	TRBD2	17	many	TRBV7-6	CASSLRASISGSYEQYF	TGTGCCAGCAGCTTAAGGGCTTCTATTAGCGGGAGCTACGAGCAGTACTTC
TRBJ2-7	TRBD1	14	NA	TRBV11-2	CASSLQLTGNEQYF	TGTGCCAGCAGCCTCCAATTGACAGGGAACGAGCAGTACTTC
TRBJ2-6	TRBD2	17	NA	TRBV5-1	CASSGTSGGSGANVLTF	TGCGCCAGCAGCGGGACTAGCGGAGGCTCTGGGGCCAACGTCCTGACTTTC
TRBJ2-2	TRBD2	17	NA	TRBV7-6	CASSLLSGGLTGGELFF	TGTGCCAGCAGCTTACTTAGCGGGGGGCTGACTGGCGGGGAGCTGTTTTTT
TRBJ1-2	TRBD1	12	NA	TRBV10-3	CAISDRGSGYTF	TGTGCCATCAGTGACAGGGGGAGCGGCTACACCTTC
TRBJ1-1	NA	14	NA	TRBV7-2	CASSLSGGSRQAFF	TGTGCCAGCAGCCTAAGTGGTGGGAGCCGGCAAGCTTTCTTT
TRBJ1-1	NA	11	NA	TRBV10-3	CAIGGYTEAFF	TGTGCCATCGGAGGGTACACTGAAGCTTTCTTT
TRBJ1-3	NA	13	NA	TRBV9	CASSPSSGNTIYF	TGTGCCAGCAGCCCGAGCTCTGGAAACACCATATATTTT